The present TCR beta chain was sequenced within a study of shared clonotypes between healthy human individuals. As handled by the study authors: Owing to the provision of junction-only sequences devoid of quality scores by immunoSEQ, filtering differed. TCRdb's copy holds only in-frame clones and misses some; the assay was immunoSEQ multiplex PCR. V, J and clone size reflect that table, while D and trimming were determined from the DNA. This table has about 1.5 million clones, around 97% appearing once. About this clone: Its specificity is unknown.

Losses at the gene ends were 3 bases for V and 9 bases for J; bases not matched to a gene: 6. The CDR3 extends over 15 amino acids. Germline lookup yields CDR1 ENHRY and CDR2 SYGVKD. Findings and limits, study-wide: Clonotype sharing among donors was thought likely to change with sequencing depth. The rarefaction results pointed to incomplete sorted-subset sequencing despite large depth.

The TCR comes from a man in his thirties or forties in good health. The gene calls are TRBV10-3 and TRBJ2-1; 12 nucleotides match TRBD2. Sequenced: naive CD4+ T cells sorted from blood. The subset denotes: CD45RA+ positively selected. The CDR3 DNA is TGTGCCATCAGTGAAAGACTAGCGGGAGAGGGTGAGCAGTTCTTC. Encoded protein: CAISERLAGEGEQFF.